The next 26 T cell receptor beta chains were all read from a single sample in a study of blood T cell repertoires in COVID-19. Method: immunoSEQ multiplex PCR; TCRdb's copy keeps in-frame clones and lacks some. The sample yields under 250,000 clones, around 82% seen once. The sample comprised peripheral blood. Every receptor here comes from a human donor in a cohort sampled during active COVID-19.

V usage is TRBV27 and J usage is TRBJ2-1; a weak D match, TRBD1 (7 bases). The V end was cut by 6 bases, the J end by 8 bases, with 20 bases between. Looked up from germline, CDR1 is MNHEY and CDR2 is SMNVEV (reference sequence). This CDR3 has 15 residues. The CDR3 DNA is TGTGCCAGCAGCCGGAGGGGGCTAAAGGGTGATGAGCAGTTCTTC. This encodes CASSRRGLKGDEQFF.

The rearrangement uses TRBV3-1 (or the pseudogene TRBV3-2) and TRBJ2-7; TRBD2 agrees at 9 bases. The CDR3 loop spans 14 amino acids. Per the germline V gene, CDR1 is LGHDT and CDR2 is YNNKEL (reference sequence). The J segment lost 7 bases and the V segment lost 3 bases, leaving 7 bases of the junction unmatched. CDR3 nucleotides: TGTGCCAGCAGCCAGGGAGCGGGGGGTCTAGAGCAGTACTTC. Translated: CASSQGAGGLEQYF.

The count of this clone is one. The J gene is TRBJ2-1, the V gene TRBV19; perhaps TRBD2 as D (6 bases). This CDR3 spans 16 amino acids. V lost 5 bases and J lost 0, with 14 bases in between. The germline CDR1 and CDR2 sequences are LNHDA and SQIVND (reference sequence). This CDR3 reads CASSPIAEISYNEQFF. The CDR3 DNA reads TGTGCCAGTAGTCCCATAGCGGAAATCTCCTACAATGAGCAGTTCTTC.

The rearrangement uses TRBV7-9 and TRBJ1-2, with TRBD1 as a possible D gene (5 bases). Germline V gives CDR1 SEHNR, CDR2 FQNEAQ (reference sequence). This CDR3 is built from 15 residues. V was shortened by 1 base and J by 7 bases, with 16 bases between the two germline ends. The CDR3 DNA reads TGTGCCAGCAGCTTAGAGGAGCAGGGCCTCGGTGGCTACACCTTC. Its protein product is CASSLEEQGLGGYTF.

In DNA form, the CDR3 reads TGTGCCAGCAGTTCATACCAGACAGGGGTTAATCATGGCTACACCTTC. This translates into CASSSYQTGVNHGYTF. The chain employs TRBV28 and TRBJ1-2; TRBD1 matches 8 bases. The CDR3 totals 16 residues. Looked up from germline, CDR1 is MDHEN and CDR2 is SYDVKM. V gave up 4 bases and J gave up 6 bases; unmatched junction bases: 13.

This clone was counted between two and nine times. The CDR3 DNA follows: TGCAGCGTCCGGACTAGCGGGGGTCAAGATACGCAGTATTTT. It yields the protein CSVRTSGGQDTQYF. The J gene is TRBJ2-3, the V gene TRBV29-1; 13 bases match TRBD2. This CDR3 region has 14 residues. CDR1 and CDR2 from the germline V gene are SQVTM and ANQGSEA. V shed 6 bases, J shed 5 bases, and the junction held 5 bases outside the gene matches.

The CDR3 loop reads CASRGQGTGANVLTF. The CDR3 DNA sequence: TGTGCCAGCAGAGGACAGGGTACTGGGGCCAACGTCCTGACTTTC. The V and J genes are TRBV7-9 and TRBJ2-6; 8 bases match TRBD1. The CDR3 is made up of 15 amino acids. The germline gives CDR1 SEHNR, CDR2 FQNEAQ (reference sequence). With 6 bases clipped from V and 2 bases from J, the junction kept 3 bases outside the gene matches.

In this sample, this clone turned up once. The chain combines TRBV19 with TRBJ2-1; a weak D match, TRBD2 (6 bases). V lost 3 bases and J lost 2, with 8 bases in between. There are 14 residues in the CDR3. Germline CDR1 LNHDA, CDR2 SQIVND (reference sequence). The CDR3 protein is CASSIGGTYNEQFF. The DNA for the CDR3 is TGTGCCAGTAGTATCGGGGGAACCTACAATGAGCAGTTCTTC.

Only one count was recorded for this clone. As DNA, the CDR3 is TGTGCCAGCAGCTTACGGGACAGGGCTAACTATGGCTACACCTTC. Encoded protein: CASSLRDRANYGYTF. The chain recombines TRBV7-9 with TRBJ1-2; 9 positions match TRBD1. Trimming cost V 2 bases and J 0 bases; bases outside gene matches: 1. This CDR3 contains 15 residues. The germline V gene encodes CDR1 SEHNR and CDR2 FQNEAQ (reference sequence).

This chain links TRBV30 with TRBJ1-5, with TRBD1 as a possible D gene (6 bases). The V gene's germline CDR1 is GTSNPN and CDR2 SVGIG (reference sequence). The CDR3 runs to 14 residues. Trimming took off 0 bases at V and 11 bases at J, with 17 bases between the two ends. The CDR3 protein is CAWSVQSGALTQHF. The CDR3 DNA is TGTGCCTGGAGTGTACAATCAGGGGCCCTGACCCAGCATTTT.

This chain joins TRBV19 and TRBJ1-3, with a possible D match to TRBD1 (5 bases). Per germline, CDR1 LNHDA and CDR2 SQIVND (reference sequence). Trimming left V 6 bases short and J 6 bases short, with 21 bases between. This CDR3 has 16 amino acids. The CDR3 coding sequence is TGTGCCAGTAGATCCGGGACTCTCTTCGCCACAAACACCATATATTTT. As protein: CASRSGTLFATNTIYF.

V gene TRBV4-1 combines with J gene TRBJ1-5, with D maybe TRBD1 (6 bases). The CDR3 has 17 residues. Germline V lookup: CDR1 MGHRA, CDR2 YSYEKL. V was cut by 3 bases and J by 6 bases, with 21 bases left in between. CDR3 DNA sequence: TGCGCCAGCAGCCAGGGACCGGGGGGCGGTTGGGTTCAGCCCCAGCATTTT. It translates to CASSQGPGGGWVQPQHF.

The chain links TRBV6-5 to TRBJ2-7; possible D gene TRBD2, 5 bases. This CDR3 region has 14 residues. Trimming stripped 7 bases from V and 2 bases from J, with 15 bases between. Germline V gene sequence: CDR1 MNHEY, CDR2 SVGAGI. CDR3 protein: CASTKRGLAYEQYF. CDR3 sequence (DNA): TGTGCCAGCACCAAACGCGGACTCGCCTACGAGCAGTACTTC.

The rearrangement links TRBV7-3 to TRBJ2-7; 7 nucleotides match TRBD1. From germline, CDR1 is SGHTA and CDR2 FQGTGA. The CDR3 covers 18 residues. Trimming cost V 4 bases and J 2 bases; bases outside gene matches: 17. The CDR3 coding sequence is TGTGCCAGCAGCTCTTCTGGACACAGGGGAATCCTCCCCTACGAGCAGTACTTC. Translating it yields CASSSSGHRGILPYEQYF.

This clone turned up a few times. Here the CDR3 reads CASSLDRLGVSTGELFF. The CDR3, as DNA: TGTGCCAGCAGCCTCGATCGACTAGGTGTTTCCACCGGGGAGCTGTTTTTT. The chain links TRBV5-4 to TRBJ2-2, with D tentatively TRBD2 (6 bases). Looked up from germline, CDR1 is SGHNT and CDR2 is YYREEE (reference sequence). Trimming removed 4 bases from V and 4 bases from J, with 20 bases in between. The CDR3 is 17 amino acids.

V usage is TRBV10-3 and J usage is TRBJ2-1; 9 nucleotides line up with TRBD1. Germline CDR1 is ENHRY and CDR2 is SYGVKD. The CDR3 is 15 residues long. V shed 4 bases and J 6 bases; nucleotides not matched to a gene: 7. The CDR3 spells CAISGTGEGRNEQFF. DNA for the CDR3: TGTGCCATCAGTGGGACAGGGGAAGGACGCAATGAGCAGTTCTTC.

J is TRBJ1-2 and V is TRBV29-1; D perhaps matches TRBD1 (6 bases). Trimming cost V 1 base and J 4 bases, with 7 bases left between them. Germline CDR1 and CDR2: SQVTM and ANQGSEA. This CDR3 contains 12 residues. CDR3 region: CSVEGGGYGYTF. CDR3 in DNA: TGCAGCGTTGAAGGAGGGGGCTATGGCTACACCTTC.

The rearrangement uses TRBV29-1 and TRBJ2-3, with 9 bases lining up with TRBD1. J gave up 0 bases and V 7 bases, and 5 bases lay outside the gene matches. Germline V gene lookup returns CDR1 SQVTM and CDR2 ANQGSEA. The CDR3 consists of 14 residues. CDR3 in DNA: TGCAGCGCCCGGGACAGGGCTAGCACAGATACGCAGTATTTT. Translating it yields CSARDRASTDTQYF.

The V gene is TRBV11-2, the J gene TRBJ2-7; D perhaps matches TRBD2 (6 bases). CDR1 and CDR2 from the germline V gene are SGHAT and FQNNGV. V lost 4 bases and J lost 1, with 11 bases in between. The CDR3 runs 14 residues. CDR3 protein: CASSYGLFSYEQYF. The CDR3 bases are TGTGCCAGCAGCTACGGACTATTTTCCTACGAGCAGTACTTC.

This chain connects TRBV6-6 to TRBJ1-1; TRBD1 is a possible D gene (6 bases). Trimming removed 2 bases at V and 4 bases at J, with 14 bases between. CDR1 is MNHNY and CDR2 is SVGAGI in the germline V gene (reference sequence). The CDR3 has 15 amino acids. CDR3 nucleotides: TGTGCCAGCAGTTACCTAGGGGGGGAGAGCACTGAAGCTTTCTTT. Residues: CASSYLGGESTEAFF.

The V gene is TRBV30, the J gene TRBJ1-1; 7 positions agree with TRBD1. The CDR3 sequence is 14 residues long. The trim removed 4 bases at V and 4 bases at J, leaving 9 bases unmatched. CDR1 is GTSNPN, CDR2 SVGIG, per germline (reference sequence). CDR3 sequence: CAWTVRGRGTEAFF. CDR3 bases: TGTGCCTGGACAGTGAGGGGGCGCGGCACTGAAGCTTTCTTT. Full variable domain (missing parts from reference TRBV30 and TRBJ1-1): SQTIHQWPATLVQPVGSPLSLECTVEGTSNPNLYWYRQAAGRGLQLLFYSVGIGQISSEVPQNLSASRPQDRQFILSSKKLLLSDSGFYLCAWTVRGRGTEAFFGQGTRLTVV.

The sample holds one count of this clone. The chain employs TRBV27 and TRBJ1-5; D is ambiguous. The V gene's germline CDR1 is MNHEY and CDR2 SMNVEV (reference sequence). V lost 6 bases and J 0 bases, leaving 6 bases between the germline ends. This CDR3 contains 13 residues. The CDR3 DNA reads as TGTGCCAGCAGCCCGAGTAGCAATCAGCCCCAGCATTTT. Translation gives CASSPSSNQPQHF.

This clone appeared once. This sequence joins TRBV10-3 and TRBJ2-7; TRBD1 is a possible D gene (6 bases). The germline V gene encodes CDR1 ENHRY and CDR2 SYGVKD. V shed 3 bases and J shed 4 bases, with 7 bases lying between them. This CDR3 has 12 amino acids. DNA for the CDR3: TGTGCCATCAGTGAAGGGGGTTACGAGCAGTACTTC. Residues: CAISEGGYEQYF.

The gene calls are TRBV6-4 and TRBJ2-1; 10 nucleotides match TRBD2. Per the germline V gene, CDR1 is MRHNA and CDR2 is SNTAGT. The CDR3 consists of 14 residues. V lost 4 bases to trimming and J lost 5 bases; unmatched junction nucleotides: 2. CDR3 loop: CASSVLAGDNEQFF. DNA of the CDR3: TGTGCCAGCAGTGTTCTAGCGGGGGACAATGAGCAGTTCTTC.

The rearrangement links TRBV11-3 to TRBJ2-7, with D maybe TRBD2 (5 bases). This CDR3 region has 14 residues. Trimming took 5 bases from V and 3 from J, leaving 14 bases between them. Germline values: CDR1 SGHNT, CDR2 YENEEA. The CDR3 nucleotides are TGTGCCAGCAGCCCGTCCCTTCGGGGCTACGAGCAGTACTTC. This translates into CASSPSLRGYEQYF.

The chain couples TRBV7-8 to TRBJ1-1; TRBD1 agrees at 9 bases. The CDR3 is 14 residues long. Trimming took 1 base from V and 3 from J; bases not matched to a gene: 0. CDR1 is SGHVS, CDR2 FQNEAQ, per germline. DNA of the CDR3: TGTGCCAGCAGCTTAGACAGGGGGCACACTGAAGCTTTCTTT. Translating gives CASSLDRGHTEAFF.